This is a list of T cell receptor beta chains from one sample in a study of T-cell memory formation after mild COVID-19. Via MiXCR, TCRdb re-called the 5' RACE reads, giving one row per CDR3 protein. Of roughly 600,000 distinct CDR3 sequences listed, over 15% are singletons. Material for sequencing was PBMCs or a T cell subset sorted from them (not recorded which). The receptor set was obtained from an adult woman who had mild COVID-19 (a few samples of this study predate the infection). Cell type and time point are not known. Each CDR3 is given with its conserved first and last residue. Each record gives: V gene, J gene, clone size, D gene, CDR3 DNA, CDR3 protein. The D gene is left open where the match is weak. Clone size is stated in some rows and not others, as once, few, many or a class when expanded.

v_gene: TRBV20-1
j_gene: TRBJ2-3
abundance: .
d_gene: .
CDR3nt: TGCAGTGCTAGAGATATAGCCGGGCTCGGATTAGATACGCAGTATTTT
CDR3aa: CSARDIAGLGLDTQYF

v_gene: TRBV20-1
j_gene: TRBJ2-1
abundance: .
d_gene: TRBD2
CDR3nt: TGCAGTGCTAGAGACCCCGATAACTTAGCGGGGGCCATCTACTTCTACAATGAGCAGTTCTTC
CDR3aa: CSARDPDNLAGAIYFYNEQFF

v_gene: TRBV5-6
j_gene: TRBJ2-7
abundance: .
d_gene: .
CDR3nt: TGTGCCAGCGGGCCTTCCAGGGGCTCCTACGAGCAGTACTTC
CDR3aa: CASGPSRGSYEQYF

v_gene: TRBV7-8
j_gene: TRBJ2-5
abundance: few
d_gene: .
CDR3nt: TGTGCCAGCACCCCCAGGGTGGGCAGAGAGACCCAGTACTTC
CDR3aa: CASTPRVGRETQYF

v_gene: TRBV20-1
j_gene: TRBJ2-2
abundance: once
d_gene: .
CDR3nt: TGCAGTGCCCCTGGTCCCCCCACCGGGGAGCTGTTTTTT
CDR3aa: CSAPGPPTGELFF

v_gene: TRBV7-2
j_gene: TRBJ2-1
abundance: few
d_gene: TRBD2
CDR3nt: TGTGCCAGCAGCGGCCAGCGGGGGCGCTACAATGAGCAGTTCTTC
CDR3aa: CASSGQRGRYNEQFF

v_gene: TRBV7-8
j_gene: TRBJ2-3
abundance: few
d_gene: TRBD1
CDR3nt: TGTGCCAGCAGCCGGACAGGGACTCAGTCGGATACGCAGTATTTT
CDR3aa: CASSRTGTQSDTQYF

v_gene: TRBV30
j_gene: TRBJ1-4
abundance: .
d_gene: .
CDR3nt: TGTGCCTGGAATCTCAGGACAACCTCGGAAAAACTGTTTTTT
CDR3aa: CAWNLRTTSEKLFF

v_gene: TRBV10-3
j_gene: TRBJ2-6
abundance: few
d_gene: .
CDR3nt: TGTGCCATCAGTGAAATTCCCAGCTCTGGGGCCAACGTCCTGACTTTC
CDR3aa: CAISEIPSSGANVLTF

v_gene: TRBV18
j_gene: TRBJ2-1
abundance: .
d_gene: TRBD1
CDR3nt: TGTGCCAGCTCCCCACCTCGGCTAGGGGACAGCACAGAACAGTTCTTC
CDR3aa: CASSPPRLGDSTEQFF

v_gene: TRBV4-1
j_gene: TRBJ1-2
abundance: few
d_gene: .
CDR3nt: TGCGCCAGCAGCCAAGAGGCAGGGGAGGCCTATGGCTACACCTTC
CDR3aa: CASSQEAGEAYGYTF

v_gene: TRBV9
j_gene: TRBJ1-2
abundance: .
d_gene: .
CDR3nt: TGTGCCAGCAGCGTATCGGCAGCGACTGACAGGCAACCGTCTTATGGCTACACCTTC
CDR3aa: CASSVSAATDRQPSYGYTF

v_gene: TRBV5-1
j_gene: TRBJ2-7
abundance: few
d_gene: .
CDR3nt: TGCGCCAGCAGCTTGGCCAGCAGGGCCCCCTACGAGCAGTACTTC
CDR3aa: CASSLASRAPYEQYF

v_gene: TRBV25-1
j_gene: TRBJ2-1
abundance: .
d_gene: .
CDR3nt: TGTGCCAGCAGTGAATTAGGGGGTATAGGTGACAATGAGCAGTTCTTC
CDR3aa: CASSELGGIGDNEQFF

v_gene: TRBV24-1
j_gene: TRBJ2-1
abundance: few
d_gene: TRBD2
CDR3nt: TGTGCCACCAGTGATTTGCGTACTAGCGGGAGTTCCCAAAACAATGAGCAGTTCTTC
CDR3aa: CATSDLRTSGSSQNNEQFF

v_gene: TRBV20-1
j_gene: TRBJ2-7
abundance: few
d_gene: .
CDR3nt: TGCAGTGCTAGCTCTGACCCCTGGAGCTACGAGCAGTACTTC
CDR3aa: CSASSDPWSYEQYF

v_gene: TRBV15
j_gene: TRBJ2-2
abundance: .
d_gene: TRBD1
CDR3nt: TGTGCCACCAGCACCTCATTTCCGACAGGGCTAAACACCGGGGAGCTGTTTTTT
CDR3aa: CATSTSFPTGLNTGELFF

v_gene: TRBV30
j_gene: TRBJ2-5
abundance: few
d_gene: TRBD1
CDR3nt: TGTGCCTGGAGTGTATGGGACAGAGAAGAGACCCAGTACTTC
CDR3aa: CAWSVWDREETQYF

v_gene: TRBV7-2
j_gene: TRBJ2-2
abundance: many
d_gene: .
CDR3nt: TGTGCCAGCAGCCCCCGTTTAGCCGGGGAGCTGTTTTTT
CDR3aa: CASSPRLAGELFF

v_gene: TRBV12-3/TRBV12-4
j_gene: TRBJ1-1
abundance: .
d_gene: .
CDR3nt: TGTGCCAGCAGACCTGGACGTACGGGGGCTTTCTTT
CDR3aa: CASRPGRTGAFF

v_gene: TRBV7-9
j_gene: TRBJ2-3
abundance: few
d_gene: .
CDR3nt: TGTGCCAGCAGCTTAGCAGCGGACACAGATACGCAGTATTTT
CDR3aa: CASSLAADTDTQYF

v_gene: TRBV19
j_gene: TRBJ2-3
abundance: .
d_gene: .
CDR3nt: TGTGCCAGTAGTATATGGGCGGCCGATGGCGCAGATACGCAGTATTTT
CDR3aa: CASSIWAADGADTQYF

v_gene: TRBV12-3/TRBV12-4
j_gene: TRBJ1-1
abundance: .
d_gene: .
CDR3nt: TGTGCCAGCACAAACCGGGGGGGGAACACTGAAGCTTTCTTT
CDR3aa: CASTNRGGNTEAFF

v_gene: TRBV5-1
j_gene: TRBJ1-6
abundance: .
d_gene: .
CDR3nt: TGCGCCAGCAGCTTGATGAGAGGATCACCCCTCCACTTT
CDR3aa: CASSLMRGSPLHF

v_gene: TRBV5-1
j_gene: TRBJ2-7
abundance: few
d_gene: TRBD1
CDR3nt: TGCGCCAGCAGAGCCGGGACAGGTTACTACGAGCAGTACTTC
CDR3aa: CASRAGTGYYEQYF

v_gene: TRBV12-3/TRBV12-4
j_gene: TRBJ1-1
abundance: .
d_gene: .
CDR3nt: TGTGCCAGCAGATGGGGAGGGAACACTGAAGCTTTCTTT
CDR3aa: CASRWGGNTEAFF

v_gene: TRBV5-1
j_gene: TRBJ2-3
abundance: few
d_gene: .
CDR3nt: TGCGCCAGCAGGTTGTTAGCGGACCAATTCACAGATACGCAGTATTTT
CDR3aa: CASRLLADQFTDTQYF

v_gene: TRBV19
j_gene: TRBJ1-1
abundance: .
d_gene: .
CDR3nt: TGTGCCAGTAGTCCCCCCGGACAGTCCACTGAAGCTTTCTTT
CDR3aa: CASSPPGQSTEAFF

v_gene: TRBV6-5
j_gene: TRBJ2-5
abundance: .
d_gene: .
CDR3nt: TGTGCCAGCAGTTCCAACCCGATGGGGAGAGAGACCCAGTACTTC
CDR3aa: CASSSNPMGRETQYF

v_gene: TRBV2
j_gene: TRBJ2-2
abundance: few
d_gene: .
CDR3nt: TGTGCCAGCAGTGAATCCACCTCGCGGGCCGGGGAGCTGTTTTTT
CDR3aa: CASSESTSRAGELFF

v_gene: TRBV9
j_gene: TRBJ2-1
abundance: .
d_gene: .
CDR3nt: TGTGCCAGCAGCGTGAACCGCGGGACAGCCAATGAGCAGTTCTTC
CDR3aa: CASSVNRGTANEQFF

v_gene: TRBV30
j_gene: TRBJ2-1
abundance: .
d_gene: TRBD2
CDR3nt: TGTGCCTGGAGTGTACACTGGACTAGCGGTATTGAGCAGTTCTTC
CDR3aa: CAWSVHWTSGIEQFF

v_gene: TRBV29-1
j_gene: TRBJ2-1
abundance: many
d_gene: .
CDR3nt: TGCAGCGTTCCCGGGCAATACCCGGGGCAGTTCTTC
CDR3aa: CSVPGQYPGQFF

v_gene: TRBV7-3
j_gene: TRBJ2-1
abundance: many
d_gene: .
CDR3nt: TGTGCCAGCAGCTTAGCTAAGGGTGGTGAGCAGTTCTTC
CDR3aa: CASSLAKGGEQFF

v_gene: TRBV5-6
j_gene: TRBJ1-5
abundance: many
d_gene: .
CDR3nt: TGTGCCAGCAGCTTGGGACGATATAGCAATCAGCCCCAGCATTTT
CDR3aa: CASSLGRYSNQPQHF

v_gene: TRBV6-6
j_gene: TRBJ1-1
abundance: .
d_gene: .
CDR3nt: TGTGCCAGCAGTTACTCCGGGGAAGGAGACACTGAAGCTTTCTTT
CDR3aa: CASSYSGEGDTEAFF

v_gene: TRBV7-9
j_gene: TRBJ2-7
abundance: .
d_gene: .
CDR3nt: TGTGCCAGCAGCACAACTGACAGCCCGTCCGGATACCCCTACGAGCAGTACTTC
CDR3aa: CASSTTDSPSGYPYEQYF

v_gene: TRBV12-3/TRBV12-4
j_gene: TRBJ2-7
abundance: .
d_gene: TRBD2
CDR3nt: TGTGCCAGCAGCCAGGGACTAGAGGACCCCTACGAGCAGTACTTC
CDR3aa: CASSQGLEDPYEQYF

v_gene: TRBV7-9
j_gene: TRBJ2-5
abundance: .
d_gene: TRBD1
CDR3nt: TGTGCCAGCAGCTTAGCGCAAACAGGGGGACAGACCCAGTACTTC
CDR3aa: CASSLAQTGGQTQYF

v_gene: TRBV3-1
j_gene: TRBJ2-2
abundance: few
d_gene: TRBD2
CDR3nt: TGTGCCAGCAGCCGGGGGGGGTCGCACACCGGGGAGCTGTTTTTT
CDR3aa: CASSRGGSHTGELFF

v_gene: TRBV7-9
j_gene: TRBJ2-3
abundance: .
d_gene: .
CDR3nt: TGTGCCAGCAGCTCCCTGAGTCACCTGACTAGTCCGCCGCAGTATTTT
CDR3aa: CASSSLSHLTSPPQYF

v_gene: TRBV7-2
j_gene: TRBJ2-7
abundance: many
d_gene: .
CDR3nt: TGTGCCAGCAGCTTAAACGGGCTTTACGAGCAGTACTTC
CDR3aa: CASSLNGLYEQYF

v_gene: TRBV7-9
j_gene: TRBJ2-6
abundance: few
d_gene: TRBD1
CDR3nt: TGTGCCAGCAGCGGTTGGGACAGTAGAAGATCTGGGGCCAACGTCCTGACTTTC
CDR3aa: CASSGWDSRRSGANVLTF